Following are 11 T cell receptor beta chains from one sample sequenced in a study of blood T cell repertoires in COVID-19. The data were produced by immunoSEQ multiplex PCR, yet TCRdb's version contains in-frame clones alone and is incomplete. This sample has over 80,000 clones, with roughly 78% found just once. Sequencing used peripheral blood. These receptors originate from a woman in her sixties or seventies with acute or convalescent COVID-19.

The V call is TRBV30, the J call TRBJ2-1; TRBD2 aligns across 10 bases. This CDR3 is built from 15 residues. Germline V CDR1 and CDR2: GTSNPN, SVGIG (reference sequence). Unmatched junction bases numbered 2, after V lost 0 bases and J lost 3 bases. CDR3 residues: CAWSVLAGLYNEQFF. In DNA form, the CDR3 reads TGTGCCTGGAGTGTACTAGCGGGGCTCTACAATGAGCAGTTCTTC.

The rearrangement uses TRBV6-2 or TRBV6-3 and TRBJ1-5; no firm D call. Trimming pared 1 base from V and 3 bases from J, leaving 7 bases between. The CDR3 is 14 residues long. Germline V gene lookup returns CDR1 MNHEY and CDR2 SVGEGT. This chain's CDR3 is CASSYFRSNQPQHF. In DNA form, the CDR3 reads TGTGCCAGCAGTTACTTTCGGTCCAATCAGCCCCAGCATTTT.

This clone has more than one count but fewer than ten. The chain is built from TRBV3-1 (or the pseudogene TRBV3-2) and TRBJ2-7; 9 bases agree with TRBD1. Trimming removed 3 bases from V and 7 bases from J; junction bases left unmatched: 1. This CDR3 comprises 12 residues. Germline assignment: CDR1 LGHDT and CDR2 YNNKEL (reference sequence). The CDR3 here is CASSQTGGEQYF. The CDR3 coding sequence is TGTGCCAGCAGCCAGACAGGGGGTGAGCAGTACTTC.

This clone was seen only a few times. The V gene is TRBV3-1 (or the pseudogene TRBV3-2), the J gene TRBJ2-1; TRBD2 agrees at 7 bases. CDR1 and CDR2 from the germline V gene are LGHDT and YNNKEL (reference sequence). There are 16 residues in the CDR3. V lost 5 bases to trimming and J lost 4 bases; unmatched junction nucleotides: 11. CDR3 sequence: CASSGFLAGAYNEQFF. In nucleotides, the CDR3 is TGTGCCAGCAGCGGGTTTCTCGCGGGAGCTTACAATGAGCAGTTCTTC.

The chain combines TRBV4-1 with TRBJ2-7; tentatively, D is TRBD2 (5 bases). V shed 1 base and J shed 4 bases, with 11 bases lying between them. The length of the CDR3 is 14 residues. Germline values: CDR1 MGHRA, CDR2 YSYEKL. The CDR3 bases are TGCGCCAGCAGCCAAGTCACTAGAGAGTACGAGCAGTACTTC. Protein: CASSQVTREYEQYF.

The chain employs TRBV18 and TRBJ1-2, with D maybe TRBD1 (5 bases). V was shortened by 1 base and J by 8 bases, with 29 bases between the two germline ends. The germline gives CDR1 KGHSH, CDR2 LQKENI. This CDR3 spans 19 amino acids. The CDR3 bases are TGTGCCAGCTCACCACAGGTTTTGCTAACAGGCGTCAACCGTGACGGCTACACCTTC. This translates into CASSPQVLLTGVNRDGYTF. Full variable domain (missing parts from reference TRBV18 and TRBJ1-2): NAGVMQNPRHLVRRRGQEARLRCSPMKGHSHVYWYRQLPEEGLKFMVYLQKENIIDESGMPKERFSAEFPKEGPSILRIQQVVRGDSAAYFCASSPQVLLTGVNRDGYTFGSGTRLTVV.

This chain uses TRBV7-8 with TRBJ1-6, with 8 bases that match TRBD1. The CDR3 contains 18 residues. Germline V CDR1 and CDR2: SGHVS, FQNEAQ. V dropped 1 base and J dropped 10; count of bases not matched to a gene: 15. This chain's CDR3 is CASSLEAFRTGRESPLHF. Written as DNA, the CDR3 is TGTGCCAGCAGCTTAGAGGCTTTTCGGACAGGGAGAGAATCACCCCTCCACTTT.

V and J are TRBV5-4 and TRBJ1-1; unclear D gene. CDR1 is SGHNT, CDR2 YYREEE, per germline (reference sequence). V was trimmed by 4 bases and J by 8 bases, leaving 12 bases between them. There are 12 residues in the CDR3. The CDR3 coding sequence is TGTGCCAGCAGCCTCCCGAGAAGCGAAGCTTTCTTT. This sequence encodes CASSLPRSEAFF. The full variable domain, its missing parts supplied by reference TRBV5-4 and TRBJ1-1, is ETGVTQSPTHLIKTRGQQVTLRCSSQSGHNTVSWYQQALGQGPQFIFQYYREEENGRGNFPPRFSGLQFPNYSSELNVNALELDDSALYLCASSLPRSEAFFGQGTRLTVV.

This sequence joins TRBV3-1 (or the pseudogene TRBV3-2) and TRBJ1-2; 7 bases are shared with TRBD1. V lost 10 bases to trimming and J lost 4 bases; unmatched junction nucleotides: 12. The CDR3 sequence is 14 residues long. Germline assignment: CDR1 LGHDT and CDR2 YNNKEL (reference sequence). The CDR3 region has the DNA TGTGCCACCTACTCCCAGGGGGGTGGCTATGGCTACACCTTC. The encoded protein is CATYSQGGGYGYTF.

This sequence joins TRBV7-9 and TRBJ1-1, with 9 bases that match TRBD1. Per the germline V gene, CDR1 is SEHNR and CDR2 is FQNEAQ (reference sequence). The length of the CDR3 is 12 residues. J lost 11 bases, V lost 5 bases, and 6 bases had no gene match. CDR3 sequence (DNA): TGTGCCAGCAGCACACAGGGGGCTGGGGCTTTCTTT. Translated: CASSTQGAGAFF.

The chain has TRBV5-5 and TRBJ1-3, with D maybe TRBD1 (5 bases). Germline CDR1 SGHKS, CDR2 YYEKEE (reference sequence). Trimming pared 4 bases from V and 1 base from J, leaving 15 bases between. This CDR3 comprises 16 residues. The CDR3 region has the DNA TGTGCCAGCAGCCCTTCGTGGGCAGGGTCTGGAAACACCATATATTTT. This translates into CASSPSWAGSGNTIYF.